This entry concerns a single T cell receptor beta chain. This sample is part of a study of blood T cell repertoires in COVID-19. About the study: In each case, the material was cDNA or gDNA derived from T cells, B-cell-depleted T cells, or PBMCs.

The CDR3 is made up of 17 amino acids. J was trimmed by 0 bases and V by 4 bases; bases with no gene match: 7. Germline CDR1 is MNHNS and CDR2 is SASEGT. Original methodology: Amplification of reference gene primers was used by the study to estimate nucleated cell counts. Assay used: immunoSEQ multiplex PCR; TCRdb lists only in-frame clones, some missing. V and J calls and clone size are those listed in that table; D and trimming were worked out from the DNA. The table lists about 74,000 clones, roughly 88% of them singletons. This TCR was sampled from a woman aged 80 or older with active or convalescent COVID-19. The chain couples TRBV6-1 to TRBJ1-5; 9 bases line up with TRBD1. What was sequenced was peripheral blood. The DNA of the CDR3 is TGTGCCAGCAGTGGGCGGACAGGGGTATATAGCAATCAGCCCCAGCATTTT. Amino acids: CASSGRTGVYSNQPQHF.